A selection of T cell receptor beta chains follows, all from one sample in a study of blood T cell repertoires in COVID-19. TCRdb keeps only in-frame clones here, not all; method: immunoSEQ multiplex PCR. The table has 200,000 to 250,000 clones, 80% to 95% seen once. The specimen was peripheral blood. All receptors come from a man in his 60s with COVID-19, enrolled during active disease. CDR3s include the opening cysteine and the closing phenylalanine or tryptophan. D genes are given only for firm matches. Where a row states a size, it is once, few, many or the class of an expanded clone; other rows omit it.

j_gene: TRBJ1-1
d_gene: NA
v_gene: TRBV18
abundance: NA
CDR3nt: TGTGCCAGCTCACTAGGCCAAGGGGGGAACACTGAAGCTTTCTTT
CDR3aa: CASSLGQGGNTEAFF

j_gene: TRBJ1-6
d_gene: NA
v_gene: TRBV5-6
abundance: NA
CDR3nt: TGTGCCAGCAGCTATACAGGGAGGGATTCACCCCTCCACTTT
CDR3aa: CASSYTGRDSPLHF

j_gene: TRBJ1-2
d_gene: NA
v_gene: TRBV7-2
abundance: NA
CDR3nt: TGTGCCAGCAGCTTACCGGACTACTATGGCTACACCTTC
CDR3aa: CASSLPDYYGYTF

j_gene: TRBJ2-7
d_gene: TRBD1
v_gene: TRBV7-3
abundance: NA
CDR3nt: TGTGCCAGCAGCTCGACAGGGGGAAGCTACGAGCAGTACTTC
CDR3aa: CASSSTGGSYEQYF

j_gene: TRBJ1-1
d_gene: TRBD1
v_gene: TRBV2
abundance: NA
CDR3nt: TGTGCCAGCAGCATACAGGGGCGGACTGAAGCTTTCTTT
CDR3aa: CASSIQGRTEAFF

j_gene: TRBJ1-2
d_gene: NA
v_gene: TRBV28
abundance: NA
CDR3nt: TGTGCCAGCAGTCCCTATCCTAGCTCTAACTATGGCTACACCTTC
CDR3aa: CASSPYPSSNYGYTF

j_gene: TRBJ1-3
d_gene: NA
v_gene: TRBV19
abundance: NA
CDR3nt: TGTGCCAGTACCCTTGGAGGGCCTGGAAACACCATATATTTT
CDR3aa: CASTLGGPGNTIYF

j_gene: TRBJ2-1
d_gene: TRBD2
v_gene: TRBV7-7
abundance: once
CDR3nt: TGTGCTAGCAGTTCTACTAGCGGGTCCAAGCAGTTCTTC
CDR3aa: CASSSTSGSKQFF

j_gene: TRBJ2-1
d_gene: TRBD1
v_gene: TRBV2
abundance: NA
CDR3nt: TGTGCCAGTTCGGGCAGGGGGTTAAAGTCCTACAATGAGCAGTTCTTC
CDR3aa: CASSGRGLKSYNEQFF

j_gene: TRBJ2-5
d_gene: NA
v_gene: TRBV12-5
abundance: NA
CDR3nt: TGTGCTAGTGGTCGTCAGGGCGCAGAGACCCAGTACTTC
CDR3aa: CASGRQGAETQYF

j_gene: TRBJ2-7
d_gene: NA
v_gene: TRBV6-2/TRBV6-3
abundance: NA
CDR3nt: TGTGCCAGCAGTTATTGGGACTCCAGATCCTACGAGCAGTACTTC
CDR3aa: CASSYWDSRSYEQYF

j_gene: TRBJ1-1
d_gene: NA
v_gene: TRBV6-5
abundance: NA
CDR3nt: TGTGCCAGCACCGAAAGAGAAGGGGGGAACACTGAAGCTTTCTTT
CDR3aa: CASTEREGGNTEAFF

j_gene: TRBJ1-2
d_gene: TRBD1
v_gene: TRBV6-5
abundance: NA
CDR3nt: TGTGCCAGCAGACAGGGGACGGGCGGCTACACCTTC
CDR3aa: CASRQGTGGYTF

j_gene: TRBJ2-5
d_gene: NA
v_gene: TRBV7-9
abundance: NA
CDR3nt: TGTGCCAGCAGCCCCACCGGGACTGCGAGCCAAGAGACCCAGTACTTC
CDR3aa: CASSPTGTASQETQYF

j_gene: TRBJ1-5
d_gene: NA
v_gene: TRBV7-3
abundance: NA
CDR3nt: TGTGCCAGCAGCTTAACAGGAGGTTTTAATCAGCCCCAGCATTTT
CDR3aa: CASSLTGGFNQPQHF

j_gene: TRBJ2-3
d_gene: TRBD1
v_gene: TRBV5-4
abundance: NA
CDR3nt: TGTGCCAGCAGTTCCGGACAGGGGTATTCAGATACGCAGTATTTT
CDR3aa: CASSSGQGYSDTQYF

j_gene: TRBJ2-7
d_gene: NA
v_gene: TRBV7-9
abundance: NA
CDR3nt: TGTGCCAGCAGCTTAGGCGGCCGGCGGAACGAGCAGTACTTC
CDR3aa: CASSLGGRRNEQYF

j_gene: TRBJ1-3
d_gene: NA
v_gene: TRBV10-3
abundance: once
CDR3nt: TGTGCCATCAGTGAGCCGGGTAGCCCTGGAAACACCATATATTTT
CDR3aa: CAISEPGSPGNTIYF

j_gene: TRBJ1-2
d_gene: TRBD1
v_gene: TRBV29-1
abundance: NA
CDR3nt: TGCAGCGTTGACATAACGGGACAGCCTTATGGCTACACCTTC
CDR3aa: CSVDITGQPYGYTF

j_gene: TRBJ2-2
d_gene: TRBD1
v_gene: TRBV4-1
abundance: NA
CDR3nt: TGCGCCAGCAGCCGTCGGACAGGGGGAACCGGGGAGCTGTTTTTT
CDR3aa: CASSRRTGGTGELFF

j_gene: TRBJ2-1
d_gene: TRBD1
v_gene: TRBV25-1
abundance: NA
CDR3nt: TGTGCCAGCAGTGATAACCTGGACAGGGAACCTAGTAGTGAGCAGTTCTTC
CDR3aa: CASSDNLDREPSSEQFF

j_gene: TRBJ1-4
d_gene: NA
v_gene: TRBV5-8
abundance: NA
CDR3nt: TGTGCCAGCAACCCCAGGGTCGGAATTAATGAAAAACTGTTTTTT
CDR3aa: CASNPRVGINEKLFF

j_gene: TRBJ1-6
d_gene: NA
v_gene: TRBV6-5
abundance: NA
CDR3nt: TGTGCCAGCAGTCCCCCATCGGGCTATAATTCACCCCTCCACTTT
CDR3aa: CASSPPSGYNSPLHF

j_gene: TRBJ2-2
d_gene: NA
v_gene: TRBV7-9
abundance: few
CDR3nt: TGTGCCAGCAGATACAGGGTCCCCGGGGAGCTGTTTTTT
CDR3aa: CASRYRVPGELFF

j_gene: TRBJ2-7
d_gene: TRBD1
v_gene: TRBV6-2/TRBV6-3
abundance: NA
CDR3nt: TGTGCCAGCAGTTACGTACCGGGACAGGGGGCGTCTGAGCAGTACTTC
CDR3aa: CASSYVPGQGASEQYF

j_gene: TRBJ1-4
d_gene: TRBD1
v_gene: TRBV7-6
abundance: NA
CDR3nt: TGTGCCAGCAGGTCACAGGGGAAGACTAATGAAAAACTGTTTTTT
CDR3aa: CASRSQGKTNEKLFF